This T cell receptor (beta chain) was retrieved from a study of PD-L1 blockade in urothelial cancer. On the study more broadly: Bladder-origin urothelial cancer in males covered about nine tenths of the roughly 30 patients. Median blood clonality was around 0.086, with more than 75,000 unique TCRs.

Stated time point: pretreatment peripheral blood. Between 1 and 8 samples per patient were obtained, pretreatment and on-treatment. The germline gives CDR1 LNHDA, CDR2 SQIVND (reference sequence). With V trimmed by 5 bases and J by 13 bases, 8 bases remained unmatched. The CDR3 runs 13 residues. The assay was immunoSEQ multiplex PCR, and TCRdb's table has in-frame clones only and misses some. The profile shows approximately 52,000 clones, 85% of them singletons. This clone turned up a few times. This receptor was identified in a man between 65 and 80 years old with urothelial cancer. Sequenced material: PBMCs, taken around atezolizumab (anti-PD-L1) treatment. J is TRBJ2-1 and V is TRBV19; 10 positions match TRBD1. The CDR3 here is CASSATTGGDQFF. As DNA, the CDR3 is TGTGCCAGTAGTGCCACGACAGGGGGCGATCAGTTCTTC.